This record concerns one TCR beta chain sequence. Its antigen is currently unknown. V was clipped by 4 bases and J by 4 bases; unmatched bases: 9. The CDR3 is made up of 15 amino acids. Germline V CDR1 and CDR2: MGHRA, YSYEKL. It was with 60 Vbeta and 13 Jbeta primers that the PCR ran. The data were produced by immunoSEQ multiplex PCR, yet TCRdb's version contains in-frame clones alone and is incomplete. The profile shows over 150,000 clones, 65% to 85% of them singletons. These data originate in a study of cytomegalovirus exposure and HLA in healthy donors. The study, taken as a whole, reports: Most TCR beta V segments were productive about 90% or about 30% of the time in an earlier analysis. Cytomegalovirus-associated TCR beta chains were listed, numbering some 180. When a later analysis compared HLA-associated TCR beta chains with equally common others, the HLA-associated chains turned out to be more clonally expanded and to have lower generation probabilities.

The sequencing input was PBMCs. The chain combines TRBV4-1 with TRBJ1-1, with 7 bases matching TRBD1. The sequence came from a man in his 60s in good health and CMV-seronegative. In nucleotides, the CDR3 is TGCGCCAGCAGCCCCCAGGGGGGTAGGATCACTGAAGCTTTCTTT. It yields the protein CASSPQGGRITEAFF.